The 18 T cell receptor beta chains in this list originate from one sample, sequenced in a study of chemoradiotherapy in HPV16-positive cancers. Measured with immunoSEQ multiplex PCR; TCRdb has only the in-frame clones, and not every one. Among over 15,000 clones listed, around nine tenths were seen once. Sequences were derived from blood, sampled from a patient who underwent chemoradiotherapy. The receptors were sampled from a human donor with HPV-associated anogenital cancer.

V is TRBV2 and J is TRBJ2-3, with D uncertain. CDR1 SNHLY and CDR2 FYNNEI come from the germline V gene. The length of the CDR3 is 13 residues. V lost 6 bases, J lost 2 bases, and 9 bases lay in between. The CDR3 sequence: CASSFLNTDTQYF. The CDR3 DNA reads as TGTGCCAGCAGCTTTCTGAACACAGATACGCAGTATTTT. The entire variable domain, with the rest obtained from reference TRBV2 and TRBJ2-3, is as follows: EPEVTQTPSHQVTQMGQEVILRCVPISNHLYFYWYRQILGQKVEFLVSFYNNEISEKSEIFDDQFSVERPDGSNFTLKIRSTKLEDSAMYFCASSFLNTDTQYFGPGTRLTVL.

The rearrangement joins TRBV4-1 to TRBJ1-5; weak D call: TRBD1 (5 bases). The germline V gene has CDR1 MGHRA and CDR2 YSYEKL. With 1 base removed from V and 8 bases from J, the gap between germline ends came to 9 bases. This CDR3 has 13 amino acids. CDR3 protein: CASSQVLGEPQHF. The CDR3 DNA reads TGCGCCAGCAGCCAAGTGTTGGGGGAGCCCCAGCATTTT.

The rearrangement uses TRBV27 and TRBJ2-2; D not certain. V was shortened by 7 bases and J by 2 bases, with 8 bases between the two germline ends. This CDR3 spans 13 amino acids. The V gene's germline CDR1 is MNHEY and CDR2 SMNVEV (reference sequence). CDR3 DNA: TGTGCCAGCACCTCAAGAAACACCGGGGAGCTGTTTTTT. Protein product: CASTSRNTGELFF.

CDR3 amino acids: CASSWTGENTEAFF. CDR3 sequence (DNA): TGCGCCAGCAGCTGGACAGGCGAGAACACTGAAGCTTTCTTT. The V and J genes are TRBV5-1 and TRBJ1-1; 7 bases fit TRBD1. J was trimmed by 1 base and V by 3 bases; bases with no gene match: 3. The V gene's germline CDR1 is SGHRS and CDR2 YFSETQ. This CDR3 spans 14 amino acids.

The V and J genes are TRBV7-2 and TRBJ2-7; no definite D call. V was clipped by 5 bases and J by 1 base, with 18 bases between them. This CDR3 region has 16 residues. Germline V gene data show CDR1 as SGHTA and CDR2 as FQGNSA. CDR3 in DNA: TGTGCCAGCAGCCCCGGGCTGGCGCGCCGTTCCTACGAGCAGTACTTC. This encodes CASSPGLARRSYEQYF.

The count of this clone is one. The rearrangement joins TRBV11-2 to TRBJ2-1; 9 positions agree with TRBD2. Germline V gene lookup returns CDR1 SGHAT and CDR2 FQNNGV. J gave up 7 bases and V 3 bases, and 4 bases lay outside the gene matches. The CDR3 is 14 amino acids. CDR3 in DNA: TGTGCCAGCAGCTTCTGCCTAGCGGGAAATGAGCAGTTCTTC. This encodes CASSFCLAGNEQFF.

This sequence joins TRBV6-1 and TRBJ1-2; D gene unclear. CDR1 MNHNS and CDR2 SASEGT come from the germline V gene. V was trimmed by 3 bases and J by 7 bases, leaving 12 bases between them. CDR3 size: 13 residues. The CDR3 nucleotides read TGTGCCAGCAGTGAGGCCATCGAGAGTGGCTACACCTTC. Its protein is CASSEAIESGYTF.

The CDR3 region is CASSPEAYEQYF. The CDR3, as DNA: TGTGCCAGCTCGCCCGAGGCCTACGAGCAGTACTTC. This chain joins TRBV18 and TRBJ2-7; unclear D gene. CDR1 is KGHSH, CDR2 LQKENI, per germline. The CDR3 sequence is 12 residues long. Deletions cut 6 bases from V and 2 bases from J, with 8 bases between.

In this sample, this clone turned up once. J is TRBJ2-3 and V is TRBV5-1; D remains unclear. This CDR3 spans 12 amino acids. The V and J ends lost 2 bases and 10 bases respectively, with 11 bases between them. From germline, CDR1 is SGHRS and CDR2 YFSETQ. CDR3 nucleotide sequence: TGCGCCAGCAGCTTCGACGGTGGTGCGCAGTATTTT. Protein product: CASSFDGGAQYF.

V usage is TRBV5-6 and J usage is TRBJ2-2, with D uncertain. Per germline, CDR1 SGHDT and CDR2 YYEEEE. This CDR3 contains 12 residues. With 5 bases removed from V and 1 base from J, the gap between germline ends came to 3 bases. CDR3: CASRMNTGELFF. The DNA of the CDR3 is TGTGCCAGCAGGATGAACACCGGGGAGCTGTTTTTT.

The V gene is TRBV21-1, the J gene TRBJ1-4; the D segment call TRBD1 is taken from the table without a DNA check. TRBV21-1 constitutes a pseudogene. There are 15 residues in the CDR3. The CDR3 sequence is CASRRKDRGTEKLFF. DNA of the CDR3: TGTGCCAGCAGGAGAAAGGACAGGGGTACCGAAAAACTGTTTTTT.

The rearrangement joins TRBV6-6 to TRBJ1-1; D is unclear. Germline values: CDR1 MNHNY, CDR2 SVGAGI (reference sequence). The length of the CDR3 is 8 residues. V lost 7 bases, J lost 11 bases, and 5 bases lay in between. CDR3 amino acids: CASNGAFF. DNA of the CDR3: TGTGCCAGCAATGGTGCTTTCTTT.

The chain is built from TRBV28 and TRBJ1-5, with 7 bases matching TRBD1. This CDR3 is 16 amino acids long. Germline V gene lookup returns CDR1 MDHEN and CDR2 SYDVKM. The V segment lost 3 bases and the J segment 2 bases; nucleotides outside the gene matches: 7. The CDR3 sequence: CASSFGRGRGNQPQHF. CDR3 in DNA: TGTGCCAGCAGTTTTGGCAGGGGGAGGGGCAATCAGCCCCAGCATTTT.

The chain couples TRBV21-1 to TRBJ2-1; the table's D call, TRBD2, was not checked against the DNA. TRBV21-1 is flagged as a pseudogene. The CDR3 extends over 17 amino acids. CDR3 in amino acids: CASSKAQRTTYYNEQFF. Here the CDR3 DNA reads TGTGCCAGCAGCAAAGCTCAGCGTACTACATATTACAATGAGCAGTTCTTC.

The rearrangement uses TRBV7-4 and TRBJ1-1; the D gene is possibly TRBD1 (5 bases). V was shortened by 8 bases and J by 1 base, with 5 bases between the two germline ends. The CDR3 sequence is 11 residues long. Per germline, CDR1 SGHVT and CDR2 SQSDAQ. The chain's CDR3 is CASGTNTEAFF. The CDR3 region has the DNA TGTGCCAGCGGGACGAACACTGAAGCTTTCTTT.

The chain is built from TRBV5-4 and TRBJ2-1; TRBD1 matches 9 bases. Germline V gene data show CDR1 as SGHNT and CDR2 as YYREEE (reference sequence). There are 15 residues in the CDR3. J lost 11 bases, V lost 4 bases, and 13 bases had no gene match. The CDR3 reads CASSPAGQGSNQQFF. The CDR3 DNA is TGTGCCAGCAGCCCAGCGGGACAGGGATCAAATCAGCAGTTCTTC.

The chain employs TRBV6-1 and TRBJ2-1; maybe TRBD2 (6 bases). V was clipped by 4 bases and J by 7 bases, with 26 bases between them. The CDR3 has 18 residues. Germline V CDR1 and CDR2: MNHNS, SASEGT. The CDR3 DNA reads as TGTGCCAGCAGTGGAACCTCTCAGCGGGTTGGCTTTCGGAATGAGCAGTTCTTC. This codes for CASSGTSQRVGFRNEQFF.

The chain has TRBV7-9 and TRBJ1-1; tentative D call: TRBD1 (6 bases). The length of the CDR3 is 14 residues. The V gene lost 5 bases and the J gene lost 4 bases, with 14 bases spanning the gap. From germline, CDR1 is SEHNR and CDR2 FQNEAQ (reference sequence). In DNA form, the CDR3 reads TGTGCCAGCAGCCCCGGCCAGGGGAGCACTGAAGCTTTCTTT. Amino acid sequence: CASSPGQGSTEAFF.